This T cell receptor (beta chain) was recovered during a study of technical replicates of blood from several donors. The data were produced by immunoSEQ multiplex PCR, yet TCRdb's version contains in-frame clones alone and is incomplete. The repertoire has 75,000 or so clones, around 93% of them found once; the top ten carry more than 0.25%. The CDR3 has 23 residues. V lost 0 bases and J 0 bases, leaving 30 bases between the germline ends. Material for sequencing was T cells isolated from PBMCs. This chain joins TRBV23-1 and TRBJ1-5, with D perhaps TRBD1 (5 bases). TRBV23-1 is known as an ORF, though its function is uncertain. This TCR derives from a human donor in good health. The CDR3 reads CASSQSTGLLPNSTAISNQPQHF. CDR3 nucleotide sequence: TGCGCCAGCAGTCAATCCACGGGACTTCTCCCTAACTCAACTGCAATTAGCAATCAGCCCCAGCATTTT.